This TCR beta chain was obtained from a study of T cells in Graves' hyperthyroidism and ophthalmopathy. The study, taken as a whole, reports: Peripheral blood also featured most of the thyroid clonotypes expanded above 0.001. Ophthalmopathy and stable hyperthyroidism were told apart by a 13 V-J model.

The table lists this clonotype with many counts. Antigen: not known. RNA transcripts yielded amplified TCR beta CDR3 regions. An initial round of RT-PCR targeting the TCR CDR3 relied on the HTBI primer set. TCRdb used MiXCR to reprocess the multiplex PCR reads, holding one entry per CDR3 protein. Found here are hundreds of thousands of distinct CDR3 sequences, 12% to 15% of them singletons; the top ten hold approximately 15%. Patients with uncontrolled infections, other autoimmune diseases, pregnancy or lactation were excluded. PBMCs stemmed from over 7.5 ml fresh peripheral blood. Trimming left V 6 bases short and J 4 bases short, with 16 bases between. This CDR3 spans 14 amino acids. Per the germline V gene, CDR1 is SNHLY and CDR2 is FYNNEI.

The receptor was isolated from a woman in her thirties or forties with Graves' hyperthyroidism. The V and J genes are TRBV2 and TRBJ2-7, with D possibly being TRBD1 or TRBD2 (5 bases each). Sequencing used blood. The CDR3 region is CASSAGTAVYEQYF. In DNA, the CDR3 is TGTGCCAGCAGCGCCGGGACCGCCGTATACGAGCAGTACTTC.